Listed here is a single T cell receptor beta chain. The CDR3 loop spans 17 amino acids. The V and J ends lost 1 base and 2 bases, in that order; junction bases with no gene match: 7. CDR1 is LGHNA and CDR2 is YNFKEQ in the germline V gene. These data are taken from a study of blood T cells in healthy people across ages. Through a sample-barcoded 5' primer and a J-beta primer mix, a second PCR was run for 7 to 11 cycles. TCRdb re-analysed the 5' RACE reads in MiXCR, keeping a single row per CDR3 protein. The table shows hundreds of thousands of distinct CDR3 sequences, with about 53% occurring only once.

The sample comprised blood. The source is a man aged 55-75 years in good health. The V gene is TRBV4-2, the J gene TRBJ2-3; 9 bases agree with TRBD2. The CDR3 spells CASSQVGSGGVTDTQYF. The CDR3, as DNA: TGTGCCAGCAGCCAAGTAGGTAGCGGGGGAGTCACAGATACGCAGTATTTT.